One and the same sample provided the 7 T cell receptor beta chains below, sequenced in a study of shared clonotypes between healthy human individuals. Measured with immunoSEQ multiplex PCR; TCRdb has only the in-frame clones, and not every one. The profile shows a few million clones, more than 80% of them singletons. The sequencing sample was made of naive CD4+ T cells sorted from blood. Subset reported: CD45RA+ positively selected. These receptors were taken from a man younger than 35 in good health.

The chain has TRBV18 and TRBJ1-4, with D unclear. Germline CDR1 and CDR2: KGHSH and LQKENI. Trimming stripped 3 bases from V and 4 bases from J, with 15 bases between. The CDR3 extends over 16 amino acids. The CDR3 nucleotides read TGTGCCAGCTCACCCCACCCCCCGGCCGTTAATGAAAAACTGTTTTTT. Its protein product is CASSPHPPAVNEKLFF.

This clone has only a few counts. This sample also contains other DNA sequences that code for the same CDR3. The rearrangement uses TRBV6-5 and TRBJ1-1; D might be TRBD1 (5 bases). V dropped 6 bases and J dropped 1 base, with 12 bases sitting between them. The CDR3 contains 14 residues. Germline CDR1 MNHEY, CDR2 SVGAGI. DNA for the CDR3: TGTGCCAGCAGCCCCTCGGGGCAGAACACTGAAGCTTTCTTT. The encoded protein is CASSPSGQNTEAFF.

The chain joins TRBV7-9 to TRBJ1-1; D is perhaps TRBD1 (6 bases). V gave up 4 bases and J gave up 11 bases, with 14 bases separating them. Germline values: CDR1 SEHNR, CDR2 FQNEAQ (reference sequence). The CDR3 has 12 residues. CDR3 nucleotides: TGTGCCAGCAGCTCCACCGAGGGGGGGGCTTTCTTT. Translated, it gives CASSSTEGGAFF.

The chain uses TRBV7-6 and TRBJ2-1, with a weak D call TRBD1 (6 bases). Trimming stripped 3 bases from V and 5 bases from J, with 14 bases between. Germline loops: CDR1 SGHVS, CDR2 FNYEAQ. The CDR3 loop spans 15 amino acids. CDR3 coding DNA: TGTGCCAGCAGCTTCGGACAGAGCAGACACAATGAGCAGTTCTTC. Translated, it gives CASSFGQSRHNEQFF.

The gene calls are TRBV18 and TRBJ2-5; perhaps TRBD1 as D (5 bases). Trimming cost V 2 bases and J 1 base, with 8 bases left between them. Looked up from germline, CDR1 is KGHSH and CDR2 is LQKENI. The CDR3 extends over 14 amino acids. CDR3 in DNA: TGTGCCAGCTCACCATTCGACAGCCAAGAGACCCAGTACTTC. Its protein product is CASSPFDSQETQYF.

The rearrangement links TRBV4-2 to TRBJ1-5; D unresolved. The CDR3 runs 13 residues. V shed 1 base and J shed 4 bases, with 5 bases lying between them. Looked up from germline, CDR1 is LGHNA and CDR2 is YNFKEQ. For the CDR3, the DNA is TGTGCCAGCAGCCAAGGCCCGAATCAGCCCCAGCATTTT. It encodes CASSQGPNQPQHF.

Of note for this clone: This sample also contains other DNA sequences that code for the same CDR3. The chain combines TRBV2 with TRBJ2-2, with D hard to call. The germline V gene encodes CDR1 SNHLY and CDR2 FYNNEI. The V end lost 4 bases, the J end lost 3 bases, and 3 bases lay between the germline ends. The CDR3 loop spans 12 amino acids. The CDR3: CASSVYTGELFF. DNA of the CDR3: TGTGCCAGCAGTGTTTACACCGGGGAGCTGTTTTTT. Drawing the rest from reference TRBV2 and TRBJ2-2, the complete variable domain is EPEVTQTPSHQVTQMGQEVILRCVPISNHLYFYWYRQILGQKVEFLVSFYNNEISEKSEIFDDQFSVERPDGSNFTLKIRSTKLEDSAMYFCASSVYTGELFFGEGSRLTVL.